The 9 T cell receptor beta chains presented below share a single source sample, sequenced in a study of blood T cell repertoires in COVID-19. Sequencing was performed with immunoSEQ multiplex PCR; in TCRdb, only in-frame clones are kept and a portion is missing. Among roughly 380,000 clones listed, about four fifths were seen once. The sample taken for sequencing was peripheral blood. The source of these receptors is a human donor with acute or convalescent COVID-19. The donor label of this sample is uncertain.

The rearrangement links TRBV30 to TRBJ1-6; 9 nucleotides line up with TRBD1. The CDR3 totals 13 residues. Germline V gene data show CDR1 as GTSNPN and CDR2 as SVGIG (reference sequence). The V gene end was trimmed by 4 bases and the J gene end by 9 bases; junction bases not matched to a gene: 4. CDR3 sequence: CAWTRTGVSPLHF. The CDR3 nucleotides read TGTGCCTGGACAAGGACAGGGGTTTCACCCCTCCACTTT.

This clone was recorded only once. The chain combines TRBV2 with TRBJ2-1; maybe TRBD2 (6 bases). V lost 6 bases to trimming and J lost 0 bases, with 12 bases between them. The CDR3 runs 15 residues. Germline assignment: CDR1 SNHLY and CDR2 FYNNEI. This chain's CDR3 is CASRKEGFSYNEQFF. The CDR3 nucleotides read TGTGCCAGCAGAAAGGAGGGGTTCTCCTACAATGAGCAGTTCTTC.

The chain carries TRBV15 and TRBJ1-4; 9 nucleotides agree with TRBD1. The V segment lost 3 bases and the J segment 6 bases; nucleotides outside the gene matches: 8. Germline loops: CDR1 LNHNV, CDR2 YYDKDF (reference sequence). The CDR3 covers 16 residues. As DNA, the CDR3 is TGTGCCACCAGCAGTTCGCCGGGACAGGGTGATGAAAAACTGTTTTTT. Protein sequence: CATSSSPGQGDEKLFF.

V gene TRBV28 combines with J gene TRBJ2-5; 10 bases are shared with TRBD2. The CDR3 is 16 residues long. The germline V gene encodes CDR1 MDHEN and CDR2 SYDVKM. V was pared by 4 bases and J by 4 bases, with 9 bases of the junction left unmatched. The CDR3 region has the DNA TGTGCCAGCAGTTCCCCCGGGAGCGGGAGGGGAGAGACCCAGTACTTC. Translation gives CASSSPGSGRGETQYF.

The chain combines TRBV10-2 with TRBJ2-3; TRBD2 matches at 13 bases. V was pared by 10 bases and J by 6 bases, with 10 bases of the junction left unmatched. Germline V gene data show CDR1 as WSHSY and CDR2 as SAAADI. The CDR3 length is 15 residues. CDR3 loop: CATLQLAGGSDTQYF. CDR3 coding DNA: TGCGCCACCCTACAACTAGCGGGAGGGTCGGATACGCAGTATTTT.

This clone was counted a few times. CDR3: CASSPRMTGGQGEAFF. CDR3 in DNA: TGCGCCAGCAGCCCCAGAATGACAGGGGGCCAGGGTGAAGCTTTCTTT. The chain links TRBV5-1 to TRBJ1-1; TRBD1 matches 10 bases. CDR1 and CDR2 from the germline V gene are SGHRS and YFSETQ. This CDR3 contains 16 residues. V trimming: 4 bases; J trimming: 7 bases; junction bases outside the gene matches: 13.

In this sample, this clone turned up a few times. The chain is built from TRBV28 and TRBJ1-1; the D gene is possibly TRBD1 (6 bases). Germline V gives CDR1 MDHEN, CDR2 SYDVKM. The V end lost 6 bases, the J end lost 4 bases, and 15 bases lay between the germline ends. The CDR3 has 14 residues. For the CDR3, the DNA is TGTGCCAGCAGCCGACAAACAGGGACCACTGAAGCTTTCTTT. Protein product: CASSRQTGTTEAFF. Supplemented by reference TRBV28 and TRBJ1-1, the full variable domain reads DVKVTQSSRYLVKRTGEKVFLECVQDMDHENMFWYRQDPGLGLRLIYFSYDVKMKEKGDIPEGYSVSREKKERFSLILESASTNQTSMYLCASSRQTGTTEAFFGQGTRLTVV.

The J gene is TRBJ1-1, the V gene TRBV19, with 9 positions matching TRBD1. The V gene end was trimmed by 6 bases and the J gene end by 4 bases; junction bases not matched to a gene: 9. Germline values: CDR1 LNHDA, CDR2 SQIVND (reference sequence). The CDR3 runs to 15 residues. The CDR3 spells CASSQRQGQGTEAFF. The CDR3 DNA is TGTGCCAGTAGCCAGCGACAGGGACAGGGCACTGAAGCTTTCTTT. The complete variable domain, with remaining parts taken from reference TRBV19 and TRBJ1-1, reads DGGITQSPKYLFRKEGQNVTLSCEQNLNHDAMYWYRQDPGQGLRLIYYSQIVNDFQKGDIAEGYSVSREKKESFPLTVTSAQKNPTAFYLCASSQRQGQGTEAFFGQGTRLTVV.

The chain has TRBV3-1 (or the pseudogene TRBV3-2) and TRBJ1-3, with 7 bases lining up with TRBD1. The CDR3 extends over 14 amino acids. Germline CDR1 reads LGHDT; CDR2 reads YNNKEL (reference sequence). V trimming: 5 bases; J trimming: 4 bases; junction bases outside the gene matches: 5. This CDR3 is CASSATGYGNTIYF. CDR3 in DNA: TGTGCCAGCAGCGCGACAGGGTACGGAAACACCATATATTTT.